The text below deals with one T cell receptor (beta chain). TCRdb redid the calling of the reads with MiXCR, one entry per CDR3 protein. The sample lists under 300,000 distinct CDR3 sequences, about 15% occurring once. This specimen belongs to a study of T cell repertoires in cytomegalovirus infection. The junction had 8 bases not matched to a gene; V was cut back by 7 bases and J by 2 bases. The CDR3 runs to 15 residues. CDR1 is SQVTM, CDR2 ANQGSEA, per germline. Sequencing used CD8+ T cells from PBMCs. The gene calls are TRBV29-1 and TRBJ2-2; 9 nucleotides align to TRBD1. The clonotype comes from a human donor in good health (CMV status not recorded). Some clones in this sample may be carry-over from other donors' samples. The CDR3 spells CSAGPGQGNTGELFF. CDR3 bases: TGCAGCGCTGGACCGGGACAGGGAAACACCGGGGAGCTGTTTTTT.